This TCR beta chain was obtained from a study of T-cell memory formation after mild COVID-19. For the study at large: TCR clusters mostly belonged to single donors. Study-level points and caveats: Some clones that responded were present in memory (sampled pre-infection), which suggests cross-reactive memory joined.

This clonotype was seen more than once but under ten times. Its antigen is not identified. Trimming removed 2 bases from V and 0 bases from J, with 14 bases in between. This CDR3 contains 18 residues. The germline CDR1 and CDR2 sequences are SGHAT and FQNNGV. MiXCR was run by TCRdb on the 5' RACE reads, yielding one entry per CDR3 protein. The sample lists roughly 180,000 distinct CDR3 sequences, approximately 17% occurring once. Sequencing input: PBMCs or a T cell subset sorted from them (not recorded which). The clonotype originates from a man aged 18 to 30 who had mild COVID-19 (a few samples of this study predate the infection). Cell type and time point are not known. The chain combines TRBV11-2 with TRBJ2-6; the D is unclear. The DNA of the CDR3 is TGTGCCAGCAGCTTATTGGTAGGGCGACCCTCTGGGGCCAACGTCCTGACTTTC. Translated, it gives CASSLLVGRPSGANVLTF.